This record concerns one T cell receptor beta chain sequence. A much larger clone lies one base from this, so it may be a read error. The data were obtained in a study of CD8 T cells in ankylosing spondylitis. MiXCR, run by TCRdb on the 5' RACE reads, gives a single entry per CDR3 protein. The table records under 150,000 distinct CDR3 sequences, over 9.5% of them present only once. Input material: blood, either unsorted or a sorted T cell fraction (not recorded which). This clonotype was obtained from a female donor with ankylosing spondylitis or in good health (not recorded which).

The CDR3 protein is CASSLQGRNDKLFF. Written as DNA, the CDR3 is TGTGCCAGCAGCCTCCAGGGGCGGAATGACAAACTGTTTTTT. The gene calls are TRBV7-2 and TRBJ1-4, with D perhaps TRBD1 (6 bases). This CDR3 region has 14 residues. The germline gives CDR1 SGHTA, CDR2 FQGNSA.